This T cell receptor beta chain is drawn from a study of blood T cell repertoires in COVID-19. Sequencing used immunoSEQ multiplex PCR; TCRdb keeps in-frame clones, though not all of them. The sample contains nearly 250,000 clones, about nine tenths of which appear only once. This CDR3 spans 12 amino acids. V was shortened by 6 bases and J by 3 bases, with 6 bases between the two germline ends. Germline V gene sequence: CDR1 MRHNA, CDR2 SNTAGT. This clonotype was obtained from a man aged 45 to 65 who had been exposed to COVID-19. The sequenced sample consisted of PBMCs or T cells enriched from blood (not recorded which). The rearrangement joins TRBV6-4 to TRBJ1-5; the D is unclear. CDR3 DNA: TGTGCCAGCAGGCTAAACAATCAGCCCCAGCATTTT. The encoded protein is CASRLNNQPQHF.